Listed below are T cell receptor beta chains from one sample, sequenced in a study of long-term antiretroviral therapy in people with HIV. Assay used: immunoSEQ multiplex PCR; TCRdb lists only in-frame clones, some missing. The sample has approximately 47,000 clones, roughly 80% seen once; the top ten hold roughly 3.2%. Sequencing used unsorted PBMCs, obtained 0.8 years after starting antiretroviral therapy. Source of these receptors: a woman in her late teens or twenties with HIV. The CDR3 runs from the conserved cysteine through the conserved F or W. Each record gives: D gene, V gene, clone size, J gene, CDR3 DNA, CDR3 protein. The D gene is left open where the match is weak. Clone size, where shown, is once, few, many, or a class for clones that have expanded.

-	TRBV27	few	TRBJ1-3	TGTGCCAGCAGTTTATCCCCCTCCTGGGGAAACACCATATATTTT	CASSLSPSWGNTIYF
-	TRBV5-6	-	TRBJ2-3	TGTGCCAGCAGCTTCAGGGGTAGGCTCACAGATACGCAGTATTTT	CASSFRGRLTDTQYF
-	TRBV9	-	TRBJ2-2	TGTGCCAGCAGCCCTACCTTCGTCGGGGAGCTGTTTTTT	CASSPTFVGELFF
-	TRBV19	-	TRBJ2-7	TGTGCCAGTAGTGCCGGACACGAGCAGTACTTC	CASSAGHEQYF
-	TRBV27	-	TRBJ1-5	TGTGCCAGCAGTCCTGGGGGTGGCAATCAGCCCCAGCATTTT	CASSPGGGNQPQHF
TRBD1	TRBV7-2	-	TRBJ2-2	TGTGCCAGCAGCTTGGGACAGTTGAACACCGGGGAGCTGTTTTTT	CASSLGQLNTGELFF
TRBD2	TRBV14	-	TRBJ2-2	TGTGCCAGCAGCCAGACCGTAGCGGGAGGGCGGATCGGGGAGCTGTTTTTT	CASSQTVAGGRIGELFF
-	TRBV7-3	-	TRBJ2-7	TGTGCCAGCAGCTCGAGGGACGAGCAGTACTTC	CASSSRDEQYF
TRBD2	TRBV27	few	TRBJ2-3	TGTGCCAGCAGTTTATCTCGGCTAGCGGGAGGAACAGATACGCAGTATTTT	CASSLSRLAGGTDTQYF
-	TRBV27	-	TRBJ2-7	TGTGCCAGCGGGTCCCAGGGGGGGGAGCAGTACTTC	CASGSQGGEQYF
TRBD1	TRBV15	-	TRBJ2-7	TGTGCCACCAGCAGAGCCCGGGACAGTTCCTACGAGCAGTACTTC	CATSRARDSSYEQYF
-	TRBV27	few	TRBJ1-2	TGTGCCAGCGGGGGGACTGCACCAGGCTACACCTTC	CASGGTAPGYTF
TRBD1	TRBV9	few	TRBJ1-2	TGTGCCAGCACCACGGACAGGACCTATGGCTACACCTTC	CASTTDRTYGYTF
-	TRBV7-3	few	TRBJ1-1	TGTGCCAGCAGCCCCCGCGGGAACACTGAAGCTTTCTTT	CASSPRGNTEAFF
-	TRBV14	-	TRBJ1-1	TGTGCCAGCAGCCAAAAAGGTAACACTGAAGCTTTCTTT	CASSQKGNTEAFF